The 11 T cell receptor beta chains presented below share a single source sample, sequenced in a study of T cell responses to AZD1222 COVID-19 vaccine. TCRdb keeps only in-frame clones here, not all; method: immunoSEQ multiplex PCR. The profile shows around 120,000 clones, roughly 85% of them singletons. Sequenced material: peripheral blood, taken on day 0 of MenACWY control vaccination. All receptors derive from an adult in good health.

The chain carries TRBV7-2 and TRBJ1-5; weak D call: TRBD1 (6 bases). The CDR3 runs 14 residues. The germline gives CDR1 SGHTA, CDR2 FQGNSA. V was cut by 5 bases and J by 1 base, with 9 bases left in between. The CDR3 coding sequence is TGTGCCAGCAGCAAGGACAGCAGCAATCAGCCCCAGCATTTT. Residues: CASSKDSSNQPQHF.

In its sample, this clone was seen once. V and J are TRBV14 and TRBJ2-7, with D possibly TRBD1 on 6 matching bases. Germline V CDR1 and CDR2: SGHDN, FVKESK. Deletions cut 1 base from V and 2 bases from J, with 18 bases between. The CDR3 is 17 amino acids. CDR3 protein: CASSQVEGHRPTYEQYF. CDR3 coding DNA: TGTGCCAGCAGCCAAGTAGAGGGACACAGACCCACCTACGAGCAGTACTTC.

The CDR3 nucleotides read TGTGCCAGCAGCCCAGGGGGCGTGGATGGCTACACCTTC. The encoded protein is CASSPGGVDGYTF. V and J are TRBV7-2 and TRBJ1-2, with 8 bases that match TRBD1. The CDR3 extends over 13 amino acids. From germline, CDR1 is SGHTA and CDR2 FQGNSA. Unmatched junction bases numbered 5, after V lost 5 bases and J lost 6 bases.

The genes are TRBV5-1 and TRBJ1-1; 12 nucleotides align to TRBD1. Germline loops: CDR1 SGHRS, CDR2 YFSETQ. V shed 6 bases, J shed 1 base, and the junction held 7 bases outside the gene matches. The CDR3 is 16 residues long. The chain's CDR3 is CASTGTGGAGNTEAFF. CDR3 nucleotide sequence: TGCGCCAGCACCGGGACAGGGGGCGCCGGGAACACTGAAGCTTTCTTT.

The chain combines TRBV30 with TRBJ2-7, with 11 nucleotides matching TRBD2. With V trimmed by 3 bases and J by 3 bases, 1 base remained unmatched. Per the germline V gene, CDR1 is GTSNPN and CDR2 is SVGIG (reference sequence). CDR3 size: 13 residues. The CDR3 coding sequence is TGTGCCTGGAGGCTAGCGGGGGGCTACGAGCAGTACTTC. As protein: CAWRLAGGYEQYF.

The V call is TRBV3-1 (or the pseudogene TRBV3-2), the J call TRBJ2-3; the match to TRBD2 covers 8 bases. In germline, CDR1 is LGHDT, CDR2 YNNKEL (reference sequence). The CDR3 has 18 amino acids. V shed 0 bases and J 6 bases; nucleotides not matched to a gene: 14. CDR3 sequence: CASSQDDTSGEALDTQYF. In nucleotides, the CDR3 is TGTGCCAGCAGCCAAGATGATACTAGCGGAGAGGCTCTGGATACGCAGTATTTT.

The rearrangement uses TRBV14 and TRBJ1-3, with a weak D call TRBD1 (6 bases). V lost 3 bases and J 3 bases, leaving 15 bases between the germline ends. The CDR3 is 16 residues long. Germline values: CDR1 SGHDN, CDR2 FVKESK. CDR3 residues: CASSHARTAFGNTIYF. CDR3 coding DNA: TGTGCCAGCAGCCATGCCCGGACAGCCTTTGGAAACACCATATATTTT.

The genes are TRBV11-2 and TRBJ1-1; no firm D call. V lost 1 base and J 0 bases, leaving 9 bases between the germline ends. This CDR3 has 15 residues. Germline V lookup: CDR1 SGHAT, CDR2 FQNNGV. The CDR3 here is CASSLGGPLNTEAFF. The CDR3 DNA reads TGTGCCAGCAGCTTAGGAGGACCGCTGAACACTGAAGCTTTCTTT.

The gene calls are TRBV13 and TRBJ2-3; unclear D gene. This CDR3 spans 16 amino acids. The germline V and J ends were trimmed by 5 bases and 2 bases, with 17 bases remaining between them. The V gene's germline CDR1 is PRHDT and CDR2 FYEKMQ (reference sequence). The CDR3 loop is CASSPRLAVLTDTQYF. DNA for the CDR3: TGTGCCAGCAGCCCCCGACTGGCCGTACTCACAGATACGCAGTATTTT.

V usage is TRBV28 and J usage is TRBJ1-2; the match to TRBD1 covers 9 bases. The CDR3 has 14 residues. The germline V gene has CDR1 MDHEN and CDR2 SYDVKM. The V and J ends lost 5 bases and 8 bases, in that order; junction bases with no gene match: 9. CDR3 sequence reads: CASSQPDRGIGYTF. DNA for the CDR3: TGTGCCAGCAGTCAACCGGACAGGGGTATAGGCTACACCTTC.

The V and J genes are TRBV5-1 and TRBJ1-6, with 7 bases matching TRBD1. After removal of 2 bases from V and 7 bases from J, the junction contained 15 bases not matched to a gene. CDR3 length: 18 residues. Germline V gene lookup returns CDR1 SGHRS and CDR2 YFSETQ. For the CDR3, the DNA is TGCGCCAGCAGCTTTCTCCCTTCTCAGGGGGAGCGGAATTCACCCCTCCACTTT. It translates to CASSFLPSQGERNSPLHF.